This T cell receptor beta chain was sequenced for a study of blood T cell repertoires in COVID-19. Per the original methods: Amplification of reference gene primers provided the estimated nucleated cell counts. Repertoires were generated with immunoSEQ multiplex PCR, while TCRdb's copy carries only in-frame clones and drops some. V, J and clone size reflect that table, while D and trimming were determined from the DNA. Of around 200,000 clones in the sample, around nine tenths were seen once. This clone was seen a handful of times. Germline trimming cut 8 bases from V and 4 bases from J; bases unmatched to any gene: 13. Germline V gene sequence: CDR1 SNHLY, CDR2 FYNNEI. The CDR3 loop spans 15 amino acids.

Material: PBMCs or T cells enriched from blood (not recorded which). The genes are TRBV2 and TRBJ1-1; 7 nucleotides match TRBD1. The receptor comes from a woman under 40 who had been exposed to COVID-19. CDR3 sequence (DNA): TGTGCCAGCGGAAGACACAGGGGCGAGGGCACTGAAGCTTTCTTT. Translating it yields CASGRHRGEGTEAFF.